Listed below are T cell receptor beta chains from one sample, sequenced in a study of cytomegalovirus exposure and HLA in healthy donors. Sequencing used immunoSEQ multiplex PCR; TCRdb keeps in-frame clones, though not all of them. The data hold about 140,000 clones, with around three quarters observed a single time. The source material was PBMCs. Every receptor here comes from a man between 35 and 55 years old in good health and CMV-seropositive. Each CDR3 is given with its conserved first and last residue. A D gene is named only where the DNA matches it firmly. Some rows have no size entry. The others give once, few or many, or a class for an expanded clone.

V	J	D	size	CDR3	DNA
TRBV5-4	TRBJ2-7	TRBD1	.	CASRPVPGQGSYEQYF	TGTGCCAGCAGACCAGTCCCGGGACAGGGCTCCTACGAGCAGTACTTC
TRBV10-3	TRBJ1-5	.	few	CAISEGLGNQPQHF	TGTGCCATCTCAGAGGGTCTTGGCAATCAGCCCCAGCATTTT
TRBV10-1	TRBJ1-5	TRBD1	.	CASSEGGQGKQPQHF	TGCGCCAGCAGTGAGGGGGGACAGGGAAAACAGCCCCAGCATTTT
TRBV10-2	TRBJ2-1	.	once	CASSVLAGEQGDEQFF	TGCGCCAGCAGTGTCCTAGCGGGTGAGCAGGGGGATGAGCAGTTCTTC
TRBV15	TRBJ2-3	TRBD2	.	CATSRDQGSGRADTQYF	TGTGCCACCAGCAGAGATCAGGGTAGCGGGAGGGCAGATACGCAGTATTTT
TRBV4-2	TRBJ2-1	.	.	CASSRSVSNEQFF	TGTGCCAGCAGCCGGAGCGTTTCCAATGAGCAGTTCTTC
TRBV11-2	TRBJ2-1	TRBD2	.	CASSLGTSGLDEQFF	TGTGCCAGCAGCTTGGGGACTAGCGGGTTGGATGAGCAGTTCTTC
TRBV11-2	TRBJ2-1	.	.	CASSSLKTGPPYNEQFF	TGTGCCAGCAGCTCTCTTAAGACAGGTCCCCCCTACAACGAGCAGTTCTTC
TRBV9	TRBJ2-3	.	.	CASSDGGGKDTQYF	TGTGCCAGCAGCGATGGCGGAGGCAAAGATACGCAGTATTTT
TRBV19	TRBJ2-6	TRBD2	.	CATGRASSSGANVLTF	TGTGCCACCGGGAGGGCCAGTAGCTCTGGGGCCAACGTCCTGACTTTC
TRBV30	TRBJ1-2	TRBD1	.	CAWSVQGAPNYGYTF	TGTGCCTGGAGTGTTCAGGGGGCACCTAACTATGGCTACACCTTC
TRBV10-3	TRBJ1-2	.	.	CAISAATGRYTF	TGTGCCATCAGTGCGGCAACAGGGCGCTACACCTTC
TRBV7-2	TRBJ2-7	TRBD2	.	CASSPSGKSTYEQYF	TGTGCCAGCAGCCCCAGCGGGAAATCTACCTACGAGCAGTACTTC
TRBV19	TRBJ1-1	.	.	CASNFPGRGAEAFF	TGTGCCTCCAATTTCCCCGGACGGGGGGCTGAAGCTTTCTTT
TRBV5-4	TRBJ1-4	.	once	CASGQMTTNEKLFF	TGTGCCAGCGGACAAATGACCACTAATGAAAAACTGTTTTTT
TRBV19	TRBJ1-2	.	.	CASSNAAGVDYGYTF	TGTGCCAGTAGTAATGCGGCGGGTGTCGACTATGGCTACACCTTC
TRBV5-6	TRBJ2-5	TRBD1	few	CASSRTGDLGETQYF	TGTGCCAGCAGCCGGACAGGGGATTTAGGTGAGACCCAGTACTTC
TRBV4-1	TRBJ2-5	.	once	CASSQGHSTETQYF	TGCGCCAGCAGCCAGGGACATTCGACAGAGACCCAGTACTTC
TRBV28	TRBJ1-4	.	.	CASTQGQGEGDEKLFF	TGTGCCAGCACCCAGGGGCAGGGAGAAGGGGATGAAAAACTGTTTTTT
TRBV21-1	TRBJ2-2	.	.	CASSILMEGAGPGELFF	TGTGCCAGCAGTATCCTAATGGAGGGGGCAGGCCCCGGGGAGCTGTTTTTT
TRBV4-1	TRBJ2-7	TRBD2	.	CASSQVTSEGERRYF	TGCGCCAGCAGCCAAGTGACTAGCGAGGGCGAGAGGAGGTACTTC
TRBV5-6	TRBJ2-7	.	.	CASSKPTGLRPYEQYF	TGTGCCAGCAGCAAGCCGACAGGTCTGAGGCCCTACGAGCAGTACTTC
TRBV28	TRBJ2-5	.	.	CASSFSLRTQYF	TGTGCCAGCAGTTTCTCCCTCCGGACCCAGTACTTC
TRBV7-9	TRBJ1-2	.	.	CASTFSGLVKGYTF	TGTGCCAGCACCTTTTCGGGTCTAGTAAAGGGCTACACCTTC
TRBV28	TRBJ2-7	.	.	CASSFQAGKAQYF	TGTGCCAGCAGTTTTCAGGCAGGGAAAGCGCAGTACTTC
TRBV9	TRBJ1-5	.	.	CASSVGGLNQPQHF	TGTGCCAGCAGCGTAGGGGGCCTCAATCAGCCCCAGCATTTT
TRBV27	TRBJ2-7	TRBD2	.	CASSLLGGTYEQYF	TGTGCCAGCAGTTTACTCGGGGGGACCTACGAGCAGTACTTC
TRBV9	TRBJ1-1	TRBD1	.	CASSGGQANTEAFF	TGTGCCAGCAGCGGGGGACAGGCGAACACTGAAGCTTTCTTT
TRBV27	TRBJ1-6	.	.	CASSRGWEGSSYNSPLHF	TGTGCCAGCAGTCGGGGTTGGGAGGGGAGCTCCTATAATTCACCCCTCCACTTT
TRBV10-3	TRBJ2-1	TRBD2	.	CAISGSYLAGVYEQFF	TGTGCCATCAGTGGTTCTTACCTAGCGGGAGTGTATGAGCAGTTCTTC
TRBV7-2	TRBJ1-2	.	.	CASSLNRGYGYTF	TGTGCCAGCAGCTTGAATCGGGGCTATGGCTACACCTTC
TRBV25-1	TRBJ1-1	.	.	CASSESTGTEAFF	TGTGCCAGCAGTGAATCGACGGGAACTGAAGCTTTCTTT
TRBV10-1	TRBJ2-5	.	.	CASSESGGGPREQYF	TGCGCCAGCAGTGAGTCGGGCGGCGGGCCTAGGGAGCAGTACTTC
TRBV7-3	TRBJ1-1	.	.	CASTGSGTEAFF	TGTGCCAGCACCGGTAGCGGTACTGAAGCTTTCTTT
TRBV11-2	TRBJ1-5	.	.	CASSLGPGLNQPQHF	TGTGCCAGCAGCTTAGGGCCAGGGCTCAATCAGCCCCAGCATTTT
TRBV28	TRBJ2-1	TRBD2	.	CASSLLAGANEQFF	TGTGCCAGCAGTCTCCTAGCGGGAGCAAATGAGCAGTTCTTC
TRBV28	TRBJ2-2	.	.	CASNGRPSTGELFF	TGTGCCAGCAATGGCCGGCCTAGCACCGGGGAGCTGTTTTTT
TRBV30	TRBJ2-7	TRBD2	once	CAWSVAGVNEQYF	TGTGCCTGGAGTGTAGCGGGAGTGAACGAGCAGTACTTC
TRBV29-1	TRBJ2-3	TRBD1	.	CSVDIRTGDTDTQYF	TGCAGCGTTGATATCCGGACAGGGGATACGGATACGCAGTATTTT
TRBV27	TRBJ2-7	.	.	CASSATPPLEQYF	TGTGCCAGCAGTGCTACCCCCCCCCTCGAGCAGTACTTC
TRBV9	TRBJ1-1	TRBD1	.	CASSASGGGTEAFF	TGTGCCAGCAGCGCGTCAGGGGGCGGCACTGAAGCTTTCTTT
TRBV11-1	TRBJ2-1	TRBD2	.	CASDLGTSGRIEQFF	TGTGCCAGCGACCTGGGGACTAGCGGGAGGATTGAGCAGTTCTTC